This T cell receptor (beta chain) was profiled in a study of cytomegalovirus exposure and HLA in healthy donors. From the 120-subject validation cohort, which was separate from the roughly 630-subject first cohort, the donors were drawn. TCRdb keeps only in-frame clones here, not all; method: immunoSEQ multiplex PCR. The data contain about 400,000 clones, 75% to 90% of them singletons. Germline loops: CDR1 SQVTM, CDR2 ANQGSEA. The J segment lost 4 bases and the V segment lost 4 bases, leaving 3 bases of the junction unmatched. The CDR3 spans 13 residues. Study-level points and caveats: The study listed some 160 cytomegalovirus-associated TCR beta chains. According to a subsequent analysis, TCR clusters from the first cohort were inclined to appear together in the roughly 120 validation repertoires. Researchers reported that a few CMV-associated chains were confirmed in vitro as CMV antigen-specific.

Worth noting for this clone: The antigen is not known.

J is TRBJ1-3 and V is TRBV29-1; TRBD1 matches at 8 bases. This clonotype was obtained from a woman aged 18-29 years in good health and CMV-seronegative. The sample consisted of PBMCs. The CDR3 DNA reads as TGCAGCGTTGTAGGGACAGGAGGAAACACCATATATTTT. It encodes CSVVGTGGNTIYF. Using reference TRBV29-1 and TRBJ1-3 for the parts outside the CDR3, the full variable domain is SAVISQKPSRDICQRGTSLTIQCQVDSQVTMMFWYRQQPGQSLTLIATANQGSEATYESGFVIDKFPISRPNLTFSTLTVSNMSPEDSSIYLCSVVGTGGNTIYFGEGSWLTVV.